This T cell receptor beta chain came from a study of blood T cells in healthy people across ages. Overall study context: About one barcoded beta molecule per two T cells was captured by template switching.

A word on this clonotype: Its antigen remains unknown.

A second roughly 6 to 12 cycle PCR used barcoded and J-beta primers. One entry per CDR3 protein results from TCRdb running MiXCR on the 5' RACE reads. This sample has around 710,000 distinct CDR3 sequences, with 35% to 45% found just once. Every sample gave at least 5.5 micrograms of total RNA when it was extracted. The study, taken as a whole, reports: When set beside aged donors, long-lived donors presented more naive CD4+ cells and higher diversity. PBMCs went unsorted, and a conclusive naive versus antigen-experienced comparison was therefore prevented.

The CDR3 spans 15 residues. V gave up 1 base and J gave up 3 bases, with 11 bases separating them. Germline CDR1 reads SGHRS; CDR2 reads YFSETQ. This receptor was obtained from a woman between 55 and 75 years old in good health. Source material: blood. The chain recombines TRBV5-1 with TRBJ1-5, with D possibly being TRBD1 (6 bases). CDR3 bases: TGCGCCAGCAGCTTGTACGGGGACACCAATCAGCCCCAGCATTTT. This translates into CASSLYGDTNQPQHF.